This T cell receptor (beta chain) derives from a study of T cell clonotyping in hematopoietic cell transplantation. Broader study findings: Pathologically expanded recipient clonotypes increased progressively from day 30 to day 180 as diversity fell.

Assay: immunoSEQ multiplex PCR; the TCRdb copy retains only in-frame clones and omits some. In the table there are 7,500 to 8,500 clones, under 70% of which are singletons. Worth noting for this clone: Its antigen is as yet unknown. A read error may account for a junction end that differs from germline.

There are 12 residues in the CDR3. Germline-derived CDR1 and CDR2 are SGHDT and YYEEEE. Recipients were bled about 28 days pretransplant and at posttransplant days 30, 100, 180. The material was peripheral blood mononuclear cells, obtained 100 days after allogeneic stem cell transplant. This receptor was obtained from a male patient aged 60 to 75 who had an allogeneic stem cell transplant from an unrelated donor, so the T cells may come from the graft donor. Some clones in this sample may be carry-over from other donors' samples. The chain uses TRBV5-6 and TRBJ2-7; D is uncertain. The CDR3 sequence is CASSCSRNRCGF. The CDR3 DNA reads as TGTGCCAGCAGCTGCTCTCGAAATCGCTGTGGCTTC.